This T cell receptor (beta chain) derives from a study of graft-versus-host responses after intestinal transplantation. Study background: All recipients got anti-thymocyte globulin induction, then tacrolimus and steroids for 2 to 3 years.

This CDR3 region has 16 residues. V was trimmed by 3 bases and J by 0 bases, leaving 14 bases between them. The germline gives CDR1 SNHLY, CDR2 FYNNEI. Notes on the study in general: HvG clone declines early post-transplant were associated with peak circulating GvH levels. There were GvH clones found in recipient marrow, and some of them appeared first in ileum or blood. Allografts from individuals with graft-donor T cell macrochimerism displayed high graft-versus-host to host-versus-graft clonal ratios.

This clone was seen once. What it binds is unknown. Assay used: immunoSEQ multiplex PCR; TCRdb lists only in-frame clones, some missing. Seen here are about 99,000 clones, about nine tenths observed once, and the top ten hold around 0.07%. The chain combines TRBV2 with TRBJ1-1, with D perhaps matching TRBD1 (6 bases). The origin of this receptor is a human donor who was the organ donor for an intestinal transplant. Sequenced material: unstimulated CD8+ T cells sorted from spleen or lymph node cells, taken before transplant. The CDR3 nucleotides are TGTGCCAGCAGTGATAAGCGGGGGGCTATGAACACTGAAGCTTTCTTT. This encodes CASSDKRGAMNTEAFF.